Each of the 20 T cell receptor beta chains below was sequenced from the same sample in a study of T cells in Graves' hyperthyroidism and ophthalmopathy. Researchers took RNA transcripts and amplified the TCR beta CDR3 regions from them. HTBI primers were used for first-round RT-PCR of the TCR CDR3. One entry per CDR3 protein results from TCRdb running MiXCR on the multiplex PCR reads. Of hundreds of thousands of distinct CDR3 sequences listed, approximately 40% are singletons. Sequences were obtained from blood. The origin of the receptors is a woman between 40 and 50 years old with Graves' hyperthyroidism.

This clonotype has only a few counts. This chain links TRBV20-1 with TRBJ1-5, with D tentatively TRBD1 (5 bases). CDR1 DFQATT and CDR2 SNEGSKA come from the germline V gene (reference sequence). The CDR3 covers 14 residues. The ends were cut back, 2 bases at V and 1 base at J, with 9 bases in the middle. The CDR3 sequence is CSARQGLSNQPQHF. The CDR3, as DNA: TGCAGTGCTAGACAGGGACTGAGCAATCAGCCCCAGCATTTT.

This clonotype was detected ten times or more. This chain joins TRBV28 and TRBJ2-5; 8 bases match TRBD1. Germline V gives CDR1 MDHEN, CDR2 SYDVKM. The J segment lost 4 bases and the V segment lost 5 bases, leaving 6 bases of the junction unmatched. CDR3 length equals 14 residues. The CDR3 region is CASSRTGQGETQYF. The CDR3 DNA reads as TGTGCCAGCAGTCGTACTGGACAGGGAGAGACCCAGTACTTC.

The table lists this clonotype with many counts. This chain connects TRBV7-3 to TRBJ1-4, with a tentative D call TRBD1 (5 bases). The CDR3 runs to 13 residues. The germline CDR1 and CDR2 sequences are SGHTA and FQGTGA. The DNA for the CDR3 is TGTGACCTACCAGGGCAAACTAATGAAAAACTGTTTTTT. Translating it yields CDLPGQTNEKLFF.

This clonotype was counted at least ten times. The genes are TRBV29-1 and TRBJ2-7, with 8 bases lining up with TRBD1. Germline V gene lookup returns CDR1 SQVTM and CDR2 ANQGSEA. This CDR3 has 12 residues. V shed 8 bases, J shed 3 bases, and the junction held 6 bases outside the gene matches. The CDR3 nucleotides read TGCAGCCACCGGGACAGGAACTACGAGCAGTACTTC. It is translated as CSHRDRNYEQYF.

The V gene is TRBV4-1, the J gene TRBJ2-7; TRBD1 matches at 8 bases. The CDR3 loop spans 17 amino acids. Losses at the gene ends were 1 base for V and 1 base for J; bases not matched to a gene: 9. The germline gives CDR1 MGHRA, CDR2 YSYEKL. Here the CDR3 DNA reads TGCGCCAGCAGCCAAGCTTTGGGACAGGTTATATCCTACGAGCAGTACTTC. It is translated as CASSQALGQVISYEQYF.

CDR3 loop: CAISNLQGGIGYEQYF. In nucleotides, the CDR3 is TGTGCCATCAGTAATTTACAGGGAGGAATCGGCTACGAGCAGTACTTC. The chain links TRBV10-3 to TRBJ2-7; either TRBD1 or TRBD2 may supply D (6 bases each). Trimming left V 5 bases short and J 3 bases short, with 20 bases between. This CDR3 is 16 amino acids long. Per the germline V gene, CDR1 is ENHRY and CDR2 is SYGVKD.

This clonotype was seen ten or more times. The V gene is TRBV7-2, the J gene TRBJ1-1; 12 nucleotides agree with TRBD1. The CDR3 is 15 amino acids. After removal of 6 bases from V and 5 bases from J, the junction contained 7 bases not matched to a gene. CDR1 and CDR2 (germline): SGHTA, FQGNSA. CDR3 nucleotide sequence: TGTGCCAGCAGTCCGGGACAGGGGGCAGGTACTGAAGCTTTCTTT. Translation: CASSPGQGAGTEAFF.

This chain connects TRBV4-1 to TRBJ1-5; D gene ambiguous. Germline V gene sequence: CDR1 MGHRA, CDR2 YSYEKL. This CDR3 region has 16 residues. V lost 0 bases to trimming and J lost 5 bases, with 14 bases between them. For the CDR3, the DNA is TGCGCCAGCAGCCAAGAGGTGGGCAGGCCCTATCAGCCCCAGCATTTT. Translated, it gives CASSQEVGRPYQPQHF.

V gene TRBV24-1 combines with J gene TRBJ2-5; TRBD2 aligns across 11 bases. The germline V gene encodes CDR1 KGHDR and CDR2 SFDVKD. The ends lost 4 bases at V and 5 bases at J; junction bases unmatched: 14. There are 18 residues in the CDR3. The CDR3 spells CATSDPPTSGGPQETQYF. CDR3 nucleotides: TGTGCCACCAGTGACCCCCCAACTAGCGGGGGTCCCCAGGAGACCCAGTACTTC.

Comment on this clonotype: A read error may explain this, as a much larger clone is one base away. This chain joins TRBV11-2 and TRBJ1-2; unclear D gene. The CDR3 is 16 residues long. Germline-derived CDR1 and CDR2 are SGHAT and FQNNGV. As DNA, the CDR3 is TGTGCCGGCAGCCAAGGGTCTGGGTCCCCCGGGTATGGCTACACCTTC. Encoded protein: CAGSQGSGSPGYGYTF.

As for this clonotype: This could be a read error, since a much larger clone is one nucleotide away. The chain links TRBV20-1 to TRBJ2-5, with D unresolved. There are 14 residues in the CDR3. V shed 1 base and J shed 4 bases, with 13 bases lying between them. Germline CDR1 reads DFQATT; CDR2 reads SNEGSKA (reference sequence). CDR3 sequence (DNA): TGCAGTGCTAGAGGTCCGGCAGGATTAGAGACCCAGTACTTC. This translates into CSARGPAGLETQYF.

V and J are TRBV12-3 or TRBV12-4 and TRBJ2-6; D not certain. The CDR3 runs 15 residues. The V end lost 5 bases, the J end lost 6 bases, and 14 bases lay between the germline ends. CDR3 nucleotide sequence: TGTGCCAGCAGTACACTCACGGCTCAGGCCAACGTCCTGACTTTC. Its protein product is CASSTLTAQANVLTF.

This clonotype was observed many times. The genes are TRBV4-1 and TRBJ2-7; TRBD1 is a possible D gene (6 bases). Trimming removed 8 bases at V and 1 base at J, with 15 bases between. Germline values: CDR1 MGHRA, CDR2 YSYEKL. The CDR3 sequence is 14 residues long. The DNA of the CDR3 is TGCGCCAGCGCCCAGGGGATAGGATCCTACGAGCAGTACTTC. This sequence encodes CASAQGIGSYEQYF.

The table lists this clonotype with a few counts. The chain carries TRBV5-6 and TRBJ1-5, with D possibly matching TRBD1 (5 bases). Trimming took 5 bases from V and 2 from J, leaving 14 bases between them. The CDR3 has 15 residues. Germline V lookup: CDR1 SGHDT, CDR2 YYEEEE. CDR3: CASSLSGIGNQPQHF. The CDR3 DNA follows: TGTGCCAGCAGTTTATCAGGGATAGGCAATCAGCCCCAGCATTTT.

The CDR3 DNA reads as TGTGCCAGCAGCTTAGGGCAGACTAGCAATGAAAAACTGTTTTTT. Translation: CASSLGQTSNEKLFF. The genes are TRBV7-9 and TRBJ1-4; D is undetermined. This CDR3 is built from 15 residues. Trimming shortened V by 1 base and J by 5 bases, and 11 bases separated the two germline ends. Germline V gene data show CDR1 as SEHNR and CDR2 as FQNEAQ (reference sequence).

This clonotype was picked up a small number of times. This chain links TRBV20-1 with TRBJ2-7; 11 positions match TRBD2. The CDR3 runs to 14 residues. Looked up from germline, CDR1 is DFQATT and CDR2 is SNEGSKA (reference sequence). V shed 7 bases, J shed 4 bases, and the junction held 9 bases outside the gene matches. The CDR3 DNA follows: TGCAGTGGAGAATCCACTAGCGGGAGTTACGAGCAGTACTTC. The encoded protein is CSGESTSGSYEQYF.

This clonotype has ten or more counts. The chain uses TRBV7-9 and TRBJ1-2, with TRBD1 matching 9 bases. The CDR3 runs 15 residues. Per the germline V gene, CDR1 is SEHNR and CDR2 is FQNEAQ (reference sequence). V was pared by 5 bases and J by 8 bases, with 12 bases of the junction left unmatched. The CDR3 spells CASSVLQGAPGGYTF. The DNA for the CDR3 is TGTGCCAGCAGCGTACTACAGGGGGCACCGGGAGGCTACACCTTC. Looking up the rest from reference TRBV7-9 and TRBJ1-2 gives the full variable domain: DTGVSQNPRHKITKRGQNVTFRCDPISEHNRLYWYRQTLGQGPEFLTYFQNEAQLEKSRLLSDRFSAERPKGSFSTLEIQRTEQGDSAMYLCASSVLQGAPGGYTFGSGTRLTVV.

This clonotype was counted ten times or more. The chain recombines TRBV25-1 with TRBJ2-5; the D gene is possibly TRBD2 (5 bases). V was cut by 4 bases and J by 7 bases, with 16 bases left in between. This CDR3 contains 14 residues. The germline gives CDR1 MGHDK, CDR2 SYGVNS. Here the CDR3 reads CASSGEAGGWTQYF. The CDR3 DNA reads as TGTGCCAGCAGTGGAGAGGCCGGAGGTTGGACCCAGTACTTC. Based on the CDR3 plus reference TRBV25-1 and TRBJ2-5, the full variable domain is EADIYQTPRYLVIGTGKKITLECSQTMGHDKMYWYQQDPGMELHLIHYSYGVNSTEKGDLSSESTVSRIRTEHFPLTLESARPSHTSQYLCASSGEAGGWTQYFGPGTRLLVL.

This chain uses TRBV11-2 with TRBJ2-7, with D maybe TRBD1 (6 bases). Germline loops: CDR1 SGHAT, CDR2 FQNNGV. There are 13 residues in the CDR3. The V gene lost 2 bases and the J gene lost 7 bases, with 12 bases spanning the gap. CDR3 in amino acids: CASSLNRVGEQYF. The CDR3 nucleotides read TGTGCCAGCAGCTTAAACAGGGTGGGAGAGCAGTACTTC.

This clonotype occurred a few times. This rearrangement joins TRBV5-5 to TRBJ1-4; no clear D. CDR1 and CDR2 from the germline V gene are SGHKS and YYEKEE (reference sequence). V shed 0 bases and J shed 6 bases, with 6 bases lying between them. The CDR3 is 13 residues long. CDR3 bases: TGTGCCAGCAGCTTGGGCCAGTATGAAAAACTGTTTTTT. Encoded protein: CASSLGQYEKLFF.